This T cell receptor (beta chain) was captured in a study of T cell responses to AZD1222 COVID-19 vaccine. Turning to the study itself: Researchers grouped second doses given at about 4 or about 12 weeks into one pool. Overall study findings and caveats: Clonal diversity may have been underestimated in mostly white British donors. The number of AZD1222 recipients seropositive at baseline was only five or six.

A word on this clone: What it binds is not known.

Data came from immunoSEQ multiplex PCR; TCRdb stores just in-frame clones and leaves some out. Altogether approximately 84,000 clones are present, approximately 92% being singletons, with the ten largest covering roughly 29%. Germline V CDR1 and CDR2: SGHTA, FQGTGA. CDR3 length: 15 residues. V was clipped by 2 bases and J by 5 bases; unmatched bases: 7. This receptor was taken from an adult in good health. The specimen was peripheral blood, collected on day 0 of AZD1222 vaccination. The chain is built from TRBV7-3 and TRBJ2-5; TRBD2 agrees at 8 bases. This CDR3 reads CASSLLGLAWETQYF. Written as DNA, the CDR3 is TGTGCCAGCAGCTTACTCGGACTAGCATGGGAGACCCAGTACTTC.